The clone carrying this T cell receptor beta chain was seen a single time. Its target is not known. These data come from a study of T cell responses to AZD1222 COVID-19 vaccine. Study-level results: Spike-specific TCR breadth and depth rose after two AZD1222 doses. White British donors predominated, females outnumbered males, and clonal diversity was possibly underestimated. Sampling that yielded the repertoires occurred only after the peak T cell response. Across the whole spike, CD4 TCRs peaked at regions 160-218 and 743-854.

The CDR3 is 16 residues long. V shed 6 bases and J shed 1 base, with 17 bases lying between them. Germline-derived CDR1 and CDR2 are SEHNR and FQNEAQ (reference sequence). Sequenced by immunoSEQ multiplex PCR; TCRdb stores in-frame clones only, minus some. The data contain 90,000 to 120,000 clones, roughly 90% of them singletons. This sequence joins TRBV7-9 and TRBJ2-3; D might be TRBD1 or TRBD2, each matching 5 bases. The sequenced sample was peripheral blood, obtained on day 0 of AZD1222 vaccination. The clonotype comes from an adult in good health. This CDR3 is CASSQRDRARTDTQYF. In nucleotides, the CDR3 is TGTGCCAGCAGTCAACGGGACCGCGCCCGCACAGATACGCAGTATTTT.